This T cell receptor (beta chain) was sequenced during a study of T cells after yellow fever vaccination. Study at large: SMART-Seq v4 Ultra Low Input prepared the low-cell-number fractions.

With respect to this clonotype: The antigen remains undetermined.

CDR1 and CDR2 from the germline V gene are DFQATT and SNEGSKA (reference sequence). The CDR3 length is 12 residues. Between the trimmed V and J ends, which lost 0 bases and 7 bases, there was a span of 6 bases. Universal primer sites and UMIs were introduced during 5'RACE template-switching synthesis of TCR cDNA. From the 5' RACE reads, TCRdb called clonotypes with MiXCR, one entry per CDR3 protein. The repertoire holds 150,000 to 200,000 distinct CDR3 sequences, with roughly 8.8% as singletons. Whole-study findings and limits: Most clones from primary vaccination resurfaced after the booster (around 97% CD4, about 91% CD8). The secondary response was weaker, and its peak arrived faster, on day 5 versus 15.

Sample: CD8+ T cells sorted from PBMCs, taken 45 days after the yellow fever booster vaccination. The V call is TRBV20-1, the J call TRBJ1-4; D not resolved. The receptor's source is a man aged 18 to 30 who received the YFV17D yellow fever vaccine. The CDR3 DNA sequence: TGCAGTGCTAGAGATCCCCCTGAAAAACTGTTTTTT. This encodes CSARDPPEKLFF.